These T cell receptor beta chains were read from a single sample in a study of blood T cells in healthy people across ages. TCRdb re-called the 5' RACE reads with MiXCR, one entry per CDR3 protein. The profile shows approximately 810,000 distinct CDR3 sequences, less than 35% of them singletons. Sequencing was done on a sample of blood. Receptor source: a woman aged 80 or over in good health. Each CDR3 is given without its conserved first and last residue. Part of the rows lack a size; the others show once, few, many or a class for expanded clones.

TRBJ2-1,TRBV24-1,once,ATLRSGGLYNERC
TRBJ2-3,TRBV6-1,many,ASSLSGTTDTQY
TRBJ2-3,TRBV6-2/TRBV6-3,many,ASSYYTDTDTQY
TRBJ1-1,TRBV6-2/TRBV6-3,many,ASSAGSANTEAF
-,TRBV6-5,few,ASRSTGRGVQETQY
TRBJ1-2,TRBV20-1,-,SASDRGRGYT
TRBJ1-2,TRBV7-9,-,ASSLQGGAQGYT
TRBJ2-5,TRBV7-2,many,ASSLNPAGQETQY
TRBJ1-5,TRBV28,few,ASRGTVQPQH
TRBJ2-5,TRBV6-5,many,ASLGGALETQY
TRBJ1-1,TRBV11-3,-,ASARGRGTEAF
TRBJ2-3,TRBV6-5,-,ASRIDRGTDTQY
TRBJ1-5,TRBV5-1,few,ASSLGVEAQPQH
TRBJ2-4,TRBV2,-,VSTTDSRGIQY
TRBJ1-2,TRBV14,many,ASSQQPRQGNYGYT
TRBJ1-1,TRBV5-1,few,ASSTGQLNTEAF
TRBJ1-1,TRBV21-1,few,ASSSIQGETNTEAF
TRBJ2-1,TRBV5-1,many,ASSLLQRGAYNEQF